This T cell receptor (beta chain) stems from a study of T cells in Graves' hyperthyroidism and ophthalmopathy (dated by TCRdb to between 2017 and 2020). A note on the overall study: Peripheral blood was collected at initial diagnosis, before any treatment. Prospective prediction of ophthalmopathy was tested in an independent validation cohort of 18 hyperthyroidism patients and approximately 17 patients who later progressed to ophthalmopathy. Following sampling, methimazole starting at 30 mg daily was given to hyperthyroidism patients, and high-dose intravenous methylprednisolone was given to ophthalmopathy patients. For training and testing, the approximately 92 patients in the discovery cohort were randomly divided in a 7:3 ratio. To identify TCR V-J signatures that set the groups apart, the researchers used a discovery cohort of 90 to 100 patients, made up of 40 to 45 with Graves' ophthalmopathy and 57 with stable Graves' hyperthyroidism. In roughly six Graves' hyperthyroidism patients, the study also compared T-cell repertoires from thyroid tissue with T-cell repertoires from blood. TCR Vbeta CDR3 sequencing of roughly 140 peripheral blood samples (43 ophthalmopathy, roughly 72 hyperthyroidism and roughly 17 progressor patients) is reported in the paper.

Via the germline V gene, CDR1 is MNHNS and CDR2 SASEGT. Taken from cysteine to phenylalanine, the CDR3 has 13 residues. This entry keeps only the CDR3 DNA: 39 bases, framed from base 1. V loses 5 bases, J loses 6 bases, and the germline ends lie 14 bases apart. This clonotype was counted many times. Its binding antigen is unknown. Base qualities are not recorded, but no much larger clone differs from it by a single base. TCR beta CDR3 regions were amplified from RNA transcripts. For the first round of RT-PCR on the TCR CDR3, the HTBI primer set was used together with the Qiagen OneStep RT-PCR kit. The libraries were constructed in a second round of multiplex PCR and then size-selected and purified. The libraries were sequenced on an Illumina HiSeq2000 using paired-end 100 bp reads. The published analysis was carried out like this. Raw data were processed with SOAPnuke, discarding reads with adapters, uncalled bases, mean Phred below 15, or no exact constant-primer or identifier match. High-quality paired reads were merged with COPE v1.2.5, and unique nucleotide sequences were defined as clonotypes. MiTCR v1.1 was used to align the clonotypes against IMGT TRBV, TRBD and TRBJ reference segments. Only V-J combinations with frequency above 0.0001, covering approximately 99% of repertoires, were analysed. A TCS score was defined as the ratio between F50 (clonal expansion) and ExV (chaos), using BLOSUM62-based TCRdist between CDR3 peptides within each V-J. Welch's t-statistics and random forest reduced 500 to 650 V-J features to 13, which were used in a naive Bayes classifier (R e1071). TCRdb's own reprocessing of the public reads used fastp at Q25 and MiXCR and kept productive beta chains. All rows with the same CDR3 protein become a single entry with the most common DNA and genes. Clone size and V and J calls follow TCRdb, not the original study. For this sample the table gives 730,000 or so distinct CDR3 sequences, of which 18% were detected only once. The ten largest clonotypes hold approximately 16% of the sample.

Broader findings and caveats from the paper: During validation, the model predicted progression to ophthalmopathy a median of around six months ahead of onset, with almost 71% sensitivity and about 75% specificity. A 13 V-J signature model separated ophthalmopathy from stable hyperthyroidism, with approximately 87% sensitivity and 81.08% specificity in cross-validation and 80%/75% in testing. Most expanded thyroid clonotypes (frequency above 0.001) were also detected in blood, suggesting blood repertoires may reflect thyroid immune responses. No statistical method was used to set the sample size in advance, and investigators knew the group allocation.

The hyperthyroidism patients were between 18 and 65 years old and newly diagnosed, with a disease duration of less than 2 months. Any patient with an uncontrolled infection, another autoimmune disease, pregnancy or lactation was excluded. Diagnoses were established on the basis of clinical symptoms, serum thyroxine and TRAb, thyroid ultrasound, and orbital computed tomography. Blood from progressor patients was drawn when they were first diagnosed with hyperthyroidism, before any ophthalmopathy symptoms appeared. PBMCs were isolated from approximately 10 ml of fresh peripheral blood by Ficoll-Paque density gradient centrifugation. Progressor patients were first diagnosed with Graves' hyperthyroidism and then developed ophthalmopathy during follow-up. Total RNA was extracted with Trizol reagent, and quality was checked on an Agilent 2100 Bioanalyzer.

The TCR originated in a woman between 45 and 60 years old with Graves' hyperthyroidism that later progressed to Graves' ophthalmopathy. The rearrangement combines TRBV6-1 with TRBJ2-7; D gene: possibly TRBD2, on 5 matching bases. Input material: blood. The CDR3: CASSRTPWSEQYF. The nucleotides read TGTGCCAGCAGTCGGACTCCCTGGAGCGAGCAGTACTTC.